This T cell receptor (beta chain) comes out of a study of blood T cell repertoires in COVID-19. On the study more broadly: Acute-phase and convalescent COVID-19 samples originated in the United States, Italy and Spain. PBMCs, B-cell-depleted T cells, or T cells were the source of the cDNA or gDNA that made up the material.

The CDR3 is 15 residues long. From germline, CDR1 is MNHEY and CDR2 SMNVEV (reference sequence). The ends lost 2 bases at V and 5 bases at J; junction bases unmatched: 9. There are a few counts of this clone. Clones were read by immunoSEQ multiplex PCR, and TCRdb kept only the in-frame ones, dropping some. Among more than 100,000 clones, over 75% were seen once, and the ten largest hold around 6.2%. The sequenced sample was peripheral blood. This clonotype originated in a human donor in a cohort sampled during active COVID-19. V gene TRBV27 combines with J gene TRBJ2-7, with 7 bases lining up with TRBD1. CDR3: CASSLGTGESHEQYF. In nucleotides, the CDR3 is TGTGCCAGCAGTTTAGGTACAGGGGAGTCCCACGAGCAGTACTTC.